The clone carrying this TCR beta chain has a single count. The data were obtained in a study of shared clonotypes between healthy human individuals. Measured with immunoSEQ multiplex PCR; TCRdb has only the in-frame clones, and not every one. The sample comprises 2 million to 3 million clones, under 95% of which are singletons, and 0.35% to 0.45% rests with the top ten. The CDR3 contains 19 residues. Germline V gene lookup returns CDR1 MNHGY and CDR2 SVAAGI. V shed 4 bases, J shed 2 bases, and the junction held 11 bases outside the gene matches. The rearrangement links TRBV6-9 to TRBJ2-5, with 15 nucleotides matching TRBD2. The clonotype was recovered from a man younger than 35 in good health. Some clones in this sample may be carry-over from other donors' samples. The sequenced sample consisted of naive CD4+ T cells from PBMCs. The subset: CD45RA+ positively selected. CDR3 sequence reads: CASSSGLAGGPHVQETQYF. CDR3 nucleotide sequence: TGTGCCAGCAGTTCTGGACTAGCGGGAGGGCCTCACGTACAAGAGACCCAGTACTTC.